This T cell receptor (beta chain) was captured by sequencing in a study of metastatic and nonmetastatic thyroid tumors. This clone has ten or more counts. The junction had 6 bases not matched to a gene; V was cut back by 6 bases and J by 7 bases. The CDR3 is 14 residues long. Germline values: CDR1 LNHDA, CDR2 SQIVND (reference sequence). No treatment had been given to any patient before thyroid surgery. TCRdb recomputed clones from the PCR reads via MiXCR. The sample consists of about 85,000 clones, 8.6% of them appearing once. Material for sequencing was blood. The chain carries TRBV19 and TRBJ1-4; 9 bases fit TRBD1. The source of this sequence is a female donor with papillary thyroid cancer or a benign thyroid nodule (not recorded which). Some clones in this sample may be carry-over from other donors' samples. CDR3 in amino acids: CASSWGTGFEKLFF. The CDR3, as DNA: TGTGCCAGTAGCTGGGGGACAGGGTTTGAAAAACTGTTTTTT.